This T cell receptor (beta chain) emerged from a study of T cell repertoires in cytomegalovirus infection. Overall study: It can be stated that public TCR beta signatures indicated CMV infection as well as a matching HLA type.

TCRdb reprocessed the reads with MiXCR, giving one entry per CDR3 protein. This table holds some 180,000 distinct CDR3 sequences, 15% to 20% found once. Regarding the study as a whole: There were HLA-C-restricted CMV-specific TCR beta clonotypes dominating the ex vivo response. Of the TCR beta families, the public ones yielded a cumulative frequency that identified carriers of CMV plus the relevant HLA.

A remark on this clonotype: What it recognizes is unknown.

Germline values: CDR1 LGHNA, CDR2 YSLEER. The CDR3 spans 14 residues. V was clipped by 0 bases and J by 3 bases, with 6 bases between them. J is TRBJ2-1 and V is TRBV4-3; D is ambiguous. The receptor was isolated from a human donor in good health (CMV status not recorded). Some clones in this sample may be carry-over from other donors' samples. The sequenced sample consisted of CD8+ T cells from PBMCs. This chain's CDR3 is CASSQEAFYNEQFF. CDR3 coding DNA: TGCGCCAGCAGCCAAGAGGCTTTCTACAATGAGCAGTTCTTC.